A selection of T cell receptor beta chains follows, all from one sample in a study of PD-1 blockade in classical Hodgkin lymphoma. The data were produced by immunoSEQ multiplex PCR, yet TCRdb's version contains in-frame clones alone and is incomplete. The sample contains 20,000 to 30,000 clones, under 90% of which appear only once. The sample here was peripheral blood mononuclear cells (PBMCs), taken before the second cycle of nivolumab. Receptors originate from a human donor with classical Hodgkin lymphoma. The CDR3 runs from the conserved cysteine through the conserved F or W. Fields, in order: J gene, D gene, V gene, clone size, CDR3 DNA, CDR3 protein. D genes are given only for firm matches. For some rows the clone size is stated as once, few or many, or as a class when expanded; others skip it.

TRBJ1-6 - TRBV4-2 - TGTGCCAGCAGCCAAGACAATCCGGACAGTGAACTCGCCTACTATAATTCACCCCTCCACTTT CASSQDNPDSELAYYNSPLHF
TRBJ2-1 - TRBV4-1 - TGCGCCAGCAGCCAAGTCAGCGGCGTAATTTTCAATGAGCAGTTCTTC CASSQVSGVIFNEQFF
TRBJ2-1 - TRBV19 - TGTGCCAGTAGTATCAAAGGTGGGGGAGAGCCGTTCTTC CASSIKGGGEPFF
TRBJ2-3 - TRBV9 - TGTGCCAGCAGCTGGGGAGAGGGTCCAGATACGCAGTATTTT CASSWGEGPDTQYF
TRBJ1-2 - TRBV9 - TGTGCCAGCAGCGCGCCGGGGGTTGGCTACACCTTC CASSAPGVGYTF
TRBJ1-3 - TRBV4-2 - TGTGCCAGCAGCCAAGGACCTGGAAACACCATATATTTT CASSQGPGNTIYF
TRBJ2-1 TRBD2 TRBV7-9 - TGTGCCAGCAGCTCCGCATCGGGACTAGGGGGCAATGAGCAGTTCTTC CASSSASGLGGNEQFF
TRBJ2-7 - TRBV5-6 - TGTGCCAGCAGCCTCTTTTCCTACGAGCAGTACTTC CASSLFSYEQYF
TRBJ1-2 TRBD1 TRBV9 - TGTGCCAGCAGCGGGGCCGACAGGGGATATGCCTATGGCTACACCTTC CASSGADRGYAYGYTF
TRBJ2-5 - TRBV12-5 - TGTGCTAGTGGTTTGGGAGCAGGGGAGACCCAGTACTTC CASGLGAGETQYF
TRBJ1-2 - TRBV28 - TGTGCCAGCAGTTTCTCTCCCCGCCCGCGCTCAACTGGCTACACCTTC CASSFSPRPRSTGYTF
TRBJ1-1 - TRBV25-1 - TGTGCCAGCAGTGAAAGGTCGGCTCCGAACACTGAAGCTTTCTTT CASSERSAPNTEAFF
TRBJ1-6 TRBD1 TRBV19 - TGTGCCAGTAGACTGAGGACAGGGCAGAATTCACCCCTCCACTTT CASRLRTGQNSPLHF
TRBJ2-4 TRBD2 TRBV11-2 - TGTGCCAGCAGCTTAGATCCCCCTAGCGGGGGGCGCGTAGCCAAAAACATTCAGTACTTC CASSLDPPSGGRVAKNIQYF
TRBJ2-7 - TRBV29-1 - TGCAGCGTTAAAGACCTCCCAGGCGAGCAGTACTTC CSVKDLPGEQYF
TRBJ2-1 - TRBV5-1 - TGCGCCAGCAGCTTGGCGGGGGATAACTACAATGAGCAGTTCTTC CASSLAGDNYNEQFF
TRBJ1-4 - TRBV2 - TGTGCCAGCATGGGCTCAACTAATGAAAAACTGTTTTTT CASMGSTNEKLFF
TRBJ2-7 - TRBV27 - TGTGCCAGCAGCTCCCTTCGGGGACGACGCTCCTACGAGCAGTACTTC CASSSLRGRRSYEQYF
TRBJ2-7 TRBD2 TRBV11-2 few TGTGCCAGCAGCTTTGGATTAGCGGGTGGGTACGAGCAGTACTTC CASSFGLAGGYEQYF
TRBJ2-1 TRBD1 TRBV7-9 - TGTGCCAGCAGCTTAGACGAGGGGGCTTACAATGAGCAGTTCTTC CASSLDEGAYNEQFF
TRBJ2-1 - TRBV6-5 - TGTGCCAGCAGTGAACTTAGTGGCAATGAGCAGTTCTTC CASSELSGNEQFF
TRBJ1-5 - TRBV19 - TGTGCCAGTAGTATGCCGGGGGATCCGAATCAGCCCCAGCATTTT CASSMPGDPNQPQHF
TRBJ2-1 - TRBV6-1 - TGTGCCAGCATACAACCCGAGCTTGGGAATGAGCAGTTCTTC CASIQPELGNEQFF
TRBJ1-2 - TRBV18 - TGTGCCAGCTCACCCACCGGAGGGGGAGTCTGGGAGAGCTACACCTTC CASSPTGGGVWESYTF
TRBJ2-7 - TRBV2 - TGTGCCAGCACCCCGACAGACTACGAGCAGTACTTC CASTPTDYEQYF
TRBJ1-2 - TRBV29-1 medium-sized TGCAGCGTTGAGGAACAGGTCTACTATGGCTACACCTTC CSVEEQVYYGYTF
TRBJ1-5 - TRBV28 - TGTGCCAGCAGTTTCGGAGGGGTCAGCAATCAGCCCCAGCATTTT CASSFGGVSNQPQHF
TRBJ1-2 - TRBV7-9 - TGTGCCAGCAGCTTAGTGGGGGACCCCGTTGGCTACACCTTC CASSLVGDPVGYTF
TRBJ2-1 TRBD1 TRBV28 once TGTGCCAGCAGTCGGGACAGTAAGCCCTACAATGAGCAGTTCTTC CASSRDSKPYNEQFF
TRBJ1-3 TRBD1 TRBV6-6 - TGTGCCAGCAGTGATACAGGGGGCGCAGGAAACACCATATATTTT CASSDTGGAGNTIYF
TRBJ1-2 TRBD1 TRBV30 - TGTGCCTGGACCGGGGGGGACAGGGTGTTCGGCTACACCTTC CAWTGGDRVFGYTF
TRBJ2-1 TRBD2 TRBV5-4 - TGTGCCAGCAGCCGTACCGGGACTAGCGGGATCAATGAGCAGTTCTTC CASSRTGTSGINEQFF
TRBJ1-4 - TRBV7-9 - TGTGCCAGCAGCCCCTGGGGGGGTATTGGTGAGGCTAATGAAAAACTGTTTTTT CASSPWGGIGEANEKLFF
TRBJ2-7 - TRBV19 - TGTGCCAGTTCATACGGAAACTCCTACGAGCAGTACTTC CASSYGNSYEQYF
TRBJ2-1 - TRBV11-2 - TGTGCCAGCAGTTCGTACTCGGGCTACAATGAGCAGTTCTTC CASSSYSGYNEQFF
TRBJ1-1 - TRBV5-1 - TGCGCCAGCACGGGGTGGGACGCTGAAGCTTTCTTT CASTGWDAEAFF
TRBJ1-3 - TRBV5-4 once TGTGCCAGCAGCTCCGGACTGAGAAACACCATATATTTT CASSSGLRNTIYF
TRBJ1-4 - TRBV5-4 - TGTGCCAGCAGCTTGGTGGGGGCAGGCGAAAAACTGTTTTTT CASSLVGAGEKLFF
TRBJ2-1 - TRBV28 - TGTGCCAGCAGTTTTAGGCTGGCTGGTGAGCAGTTCTTC CASSFRLAGEQFF
TRBJ2-2 TRBD1 TRBV9 - TGTGCCAGCAGCGCAAGACAGGGGGCCTGGACCGGGGAGCTGTTTTTT CASSARQGAWTGELFF
TRBJ1-6 - TRBV30 once TGTGCCTGGAGTCCTCGGGCAGGGGAGCGTTCACCCCTCCACTTT CAWSPRAGERSPLHF
TRBJ2-7 - TRBV27 once TGTGCCAGCAGCAGCACAGGGTTTTTCGACGAGCAGTACTTC CASSSTGFFDEQYF
TRBJ2-5 - TRBV30 - TGTGCCTGGAAAGGCGGGGAGTCAGAGACCCAGTACTTC CAWKGGESETQYF
TRBJ2-1 TRBD1 TRBV6-1 - TGTGCCAGCAGTGAGAGCACAGGGGACTACAATGAGCAGTTCTTC CASSESTGDYNEQFF
TRBJ2-5 TRBD1 TRBV19 - TGTGCCAGTATAGGGACAGGGGGAGAGACCCAGTACTTC CASIGTGGETQYF
TRBJ2-3 TRBD2 TRBV10-2 once TGCGCCAGCCGCGGGCGGGAGAGGGGAGATACGCAGTATTTT CASRGRERGDTQYF
TRBJ2-5 TRBD1 TRBV29-1 - TGCAGCGTTGGGGGGGGACAGGGCCAAGAGACCCAGTACTTC CSVGGGQGQETQYF
TRBJ2-7 TRBD1 TRBV30 - TGTGCCTGGGGACAGGGTAACGAGCAGTACTTC CAWGQGNEQYF
TRBJ2-4 - TRBV27 - TGTGCCAGCAGTTTAGTCGGCAGGGCGCCGGCGGGGGCCAAAAACATTCAGTACTTC CASSLVGRAPAGAKNIQYF
TRBJ2-7 - TRBV5-6 - TGTGCCAGCAGCTTGGCGGGACCTCTCCCCGAGCAGTACTTC CASSLAGPLPEQYF
TRBJ2-2 TRBD2 TRBV19 - TGTGCCAGTAGTACCACTAGCGGGGTCACCGGGGAGCTGTTTTTT CASSTTSGVTGELFF
TRBJ2-1 TRBD1 TRBV28 - TGTGCCAGCAGCTCCGGACAGGGAGACTACAATGAGCAGTTCTTC CASSSGQGDYNEQFF
TRBJ2-4 - TRBV28 - TGTGCCAGCAGTTTATCTGAATGGACGGATAAAAACATTCAGTACTTC CASSLSEWTDKNIQYF
TRBJ2-7 - TRBV5-1 - TGCGCCAGCAGCTTTGAGGGGCCGTCCTACGAGCAGTACTTC CASSFEGPSYEQYF
TRBJ2-5 - TRBV29-1 - TGCAGCGTATCCATGGGGACCCAGTACTTC CSVSMGTQYF
TRBJ2-7 - TRBV18 - TGTGCCAGCTCACCACCGAACTTGGGGGAGCAGTACTTC CASSPPNLGEQYF
TRBJ2-1 - TRBV7-2 few TGTGCCAGCAGCTGGGACATAGGTTACAATGAGCAGTTCTTC CASSWDIGYNEQFF
TRBJ2-5 - TRBV6-1 - TGTGCCAGCAGTGATTGGGGGGTTGAGACCCAGTACTTC CASSDWGVETQYF
TRBJ2-3 - TRBV19 - TGTGCCAGTAGCACCGAATCCACAGATACGCAGTATTTT CASSTESTDTQYF